The rows below give T cell receptor beta chains drawn from one sample of a study of T-cell reconstitution after alpha-beta-depleted transplantation in children. TCRdb independently ran MiXCR on the PCR reads; one entry per CDR3 protein. Here the sample spans some 830,000 distinct CDR3 sequences, about 16% being singletons. This specimen was PBMCs, mostly from graft donor cells, taken 360 days after TCRalphabeta/CD19-depleted stem cell transplant. These receptors were obtained from a male patient younger than 18 who had a stem cell transplant for acute lymphoblastic leukemia, so the T cells may come from the graft donor. The CDR3 runs from the conserved cysteine through the conserved F or W. The order of the fields is clone size, J gene, V gene, D gene, CDR3 DNA, CDR3 protein. The D gene is left open where the match is weak. Clone size is not always given. Where it is, it says once, few, many or a class for expanded clones.

abundance: few
j_gene: TRBJ2-1
v_gene: TRBV4-2
d_gene: TRBD2
CDR3nt: TGTGCCAGCAGCCAACTGACTAGCCGCTCCTACAATGAGCAGTTCTTC
CDR3aa: CASSQLTSRSYNEQFF

abundance: -
j_gene: TRBJ2-7
v_gene: TRBV7-6
d_gene: TRBD2
CDR3nt: TGTGCCAGCAGCTTGCTCGGGAGGACGCACGAGCAGTACTTC
CDR3aa: CASSLLGRTHEQYF

abundance: few
j_gene: TRBJ2-5
v_gene: TRBV20-1
d_gene: -
CDR3nt: TGCAGTGCTAGCCCTCCTTTTGGAGCGGCCCAAGAGACCCAGTACTTC
CDR3aa: CSASPPFGAAQETQYF

abundance: -
j_gene: TRBJ2-7
v_gene: TRBV15
d_gene: -
CDR3nt: TGTGCCACCAGCAGGCCCCACGTAGCTGCCCCCTACGAGCAGTACTTC
CDR3aa: CATSRPHVAAPYEQYF

abundance: few
j_gene: TRBJ2-3
v_gene: TRBV20-1
d_gene: TRBD2
CDR3nt: TGCAGTGCTCCGGGACTAGCGGGAGGACGGCGAACAGATACGCAGTATTTT
CDR3aa: CSAPGLAGGRRTDTQYF

abundance: -
j_gene: TRBJ1-2
v_gene: TRBV20-1
d_gene: TRBD1
CDR3nt: TGCAGTGCTAGAGAGGTGTCAGGGGGCGCCTACACCTTC
CDR3aa: CSAREVSGGAYTF

abundance: many
j_gene: TRBJ2-1
v_gene: TRBV15
d_gene: TRBD2
CDR3nt: TGTGCCACCAGCAGAGATCCACCGGGAGGACCTAATGAGCAGTTCTTC
CDR3aa: CATSRDPPGGPNEQFF

abundance: -
j_gene: TRBJ2-7
v_gene: TRBV5-1
d_gene: -
CDR3nt: TGCGCCAGCAGCTTGGTTTCCCAGCGGATCAAGTCCTACGAGCAGTACTTC
CDR3aa: CASSLVSQRIKSYEQYF

abundance: -
j_gene: TRBJ2-7
v_gene: TRBV15
d_gene: -
CDR3nt: TGTGCCACAGAGGGGGGAGGATCCTACGAGCAGTACTTC
CDR3aa: CATEGGGSYEQYF

abundance: few
j_gene: TRBJ2-2
v_gene: TRBV6-5
d_gene: -
CDR3nt: TGTGCCAGCAGTTACGAGGGGGGGTCCCAAATAGGCGGGGAGCTGTTTTTT
CDR3aa: CASSYEGGSQIGGELFF

abundance: -
j_gene: TRBJ1-5
v_gene: TRBV19
d_gene: -
CDR3nt: TGTGCCAGTACCCATGACAGGTATAGCAATCAGCCCCAGCATTTT
CDR3aa: CASTHDRYSNQPQHF

abundance: -
j_gene: TRBJ1-6
v_gene: TRBV2
d_gene: -
CDR3nt: TGTGCCAGCAGTGTGCAGGGGCCGAATTCACCCCTCCACTTT
CDR3aa: CASSVQGPNSPLHF

abundance: many
j_gene: TRBJ2-3
v_gene: TRBV6-5
d_gene: TRBD1
CDR3nt: TGTGCCAGCAGTTACCTGGGACAGGTAACAGATACGCAGTATTTT
CDR3aa: CASSYLGQVTDTQYF

abundance: many
j_gene: TRBJ2-7
v_gene: TRBV27
d_gene: TRBD1
CDR3nt: TGTGCCAGCAGTCCACAGGGGGACCTTTACGAGCAGTACTTC
CDR3aa: CASSPQGDLYEQYF

abundance: few
j_gene: TRBJ2-7
v_gene: TRBV30
d_gene: -
CDR3nt: TGTGCCTGGAGTGGGGCCCAAGAGCAGTACTTC
CDR3aa: CAWSGAQEQYF

abundance: -
j_gene: TRBJ2-1
v_gene: TRBV19
d_gene: -
CDR3nt: TGTGCCAGTAGTGCGACTGTCTACAATGAGCAGTTCTTC
CDR3aa: CASSATVYNEQFF

abundance: few
j_gene: TRBJ2-3
v_gene: TRBV4-1
d_gene: TRBD2
CDR3nt: TGCGCCAGCAGCCACCCGGGACTAGCAGCTAGCACAGATACGCAGTATTTT
CDR3aa: CASSHPGLAASTDTQYF

abundance: -
j_gene: TRBJ1-1
v_gene: TRBV20-1
d_gene: TRBD1
CDR3nt: TGCAGTGCTAGAGATGGCAGGGGGATGACTGAAGCTTTCTTT
CDR3aa: CSARDGRGMTEAFF

abundance: -
j_gene: TRBJ1-4
v_gene: TRBV4-1
d_gene: -
CDR3nt: TGCGCCAGCAGACAAAAGGGGCTAGTACCTGAAAAACTGTTTTTT
CDR3aa: CASRQKGLVPEKLFF

abundance: -
j_gene: TRBJ1-1
v_gene: TRBV20-1
d_gene: -
CDR3nt: TGCAGTGCTAAGGGGGGTGTTACTGAAGCTTTCTTT
CDR3aa: CSAKGGVTEAFF

abundance: -
j_gene: TRBJ1-3
v_gene: TRBV4-1
d_gene: -
CDR3nt: TGCGCCAGCAGCCAAGTAACCCTCTCTGGAAACACCATATATTTT
CDR3aa: CASSQVTLSGNTIYF

abundance: -
j_gene: TRBJ2-1
v_gene: TRBV5-1
d_gene: -
CDR3nt: TGCGCCAGCAGTTCGAGGGCAGGGTCCTACAATGAGCAGTTCTTC
CDR3aa: CASSSRAGSYNEQFF

abundance: few
j_gene: TRBJ1-1
v_gene: TRBV7-9
d_gene: TRBD1
CDR3nt: TGTGCCAGCAGCGATCCCGTGCTCGGACAGGGAAACACTGAAGCTTTCTTT
CDR3aa: CASSDPVLGQGNTEAFF

abundance: many
j_gene: TRBJ2-7
v_gene: TRBV5-1
d_gene: TRBD1
CDR3nt: TGCGCCAGCAGCTTGGCCGGGACAGGCCTCTACGAGCAGTACTTC
CDR3aa: CASSLAGTGLYEQYF

abundance: -
j_gene: TRBJ2-3
v_gene: TRBV12-3/TRBV12-4
d_gene: -
CDR3nt: TGTGCCAGCAGTCCTCTAGGAAATACGCAGTATTTT
CDR3aa: CASSPLGNTQYF

abundance: -
j_gene: TRBJ2-5
v_gene: TRBV9
d_gene: -
CDR3nt: TGTGCCAGCAGCGTGTTACAGGGAAGCGGGGAGACCCAGTACTTC
CDR3aa: CASSVLQGSGETQYF

abundance: -
j_gene: TRBJ2-7
v_gene: TRBV19
d_gene: TRBD1
CDR3nt: TGTGCCAGTAGTCCGCGGGACAGGGAGGTCTCCGAGCAGTACTTC
CDR3aa: CASSPRDREVSEQYF

abundance: -
j_gene: TRBJ2-1
v_gene: TRBV9
d_gene: -
CDR3nt: TGTGCCAGCAGCGTAGGGGCTAGCATATACAATGAGCAGTTCTTC
CDR3aa: CASSVGASIYNEQFF